These 18 T cell receptor beta chains were sequenced from one sample in a study of shared clonotypes between healthy human individuals. The repertoire was sequenced with immunoSEQ multiplex PCR; TCRdb's copy has only in-frame clones and lacks some. The sample includes about 360,000 clones, more than 60% of them seen just once. Specimen: memory CD4+ T cells sorted from blood. Stated subset: CD45RA-negative fraction. These receptors were collected from a man aged 25 to 40 in good health.

The rearrangement joins TRBV5-1 to TRBJ2-7, with no clear D. CDR1 SGHRS and CDR2 YFSETQ come from the germline V gene. Trimming shortened V by 1 base and J by 4 bases, and 12 bases separated the two germline ends. This CDR3 has 14 residues. The CDR3, as DNA: TGCGCCAGCAGCTTGTTAACCCCTGGGTACGAGCAGTACTTC. This translates into CASSLLTPGYEQYF.

The chain uses TRBV7-3 and TRBJ2-6, with D uncertain. The CDR3 covers 17 residues. Germline loops: CDR1 SGHTA, CDR2 FQGTGA. With 4 bases removed from V and 2 bases from J, the gap between germline ends came to 15 bases. The CDR3, as DNA: TGTGCCAGCAGCTCGGACGGTGGACGAGCTGGGGCCAACGTCCTGACTTTC. This codes for CASSSDGGRAGANVLTF.

The chain joins TRBV23-1 to TRBJ1-3; D uncertain. TRBV23-1 counts as an open reading frame of uncertain function. V dropped 9 bases and J dropped 0 bases, with 15 bases sitting between them. The CDR3 has 15 amino acids. The CDR3, as DNA: TGCGCCAGGCCGCTGGACGGAGACTCTGGAAACACCATATATTTT. It translates to CARPLDGDSGNTIYF.

The V and J genes are TRBV6-5 and TRBJ2-7; 8 bases are a match to TRBD1. V lost 4 bases to trimming and J lost 0 bases; unmatched junction nucleotides: 5. CDR1 is MNHEY, CDR2 SVGAGI, per germline. CDR3 size: 15 residues. Here the CDR3 reads CASSSPDRASYEQYF. In DNA form, the CDR3 reads TGTGCCAGCAGTTCCCCGGACAGGGCCTCCTACGAGCAGTACTTC.

The count of this clone is one. This chain links TRBV5-5 with TRBJ2-5; a possible D gene is TRBD1 (5 bases). The CDR3 length is 15 residues. Germline CDR1 SGHKS, CDR2 YYEKEE (reference sequence). Trimming left V 5 bases short and J 1 base short, with 15 bases between. The CDR3 is CASSRGDPFQETQYF. The DNA for the CDR3 is TGTGCCAGCAGTAGGGGCGACCCCTTCCAAGAGACCCAGTACTTC.

This clone has a single count. The chain links TRBV29-1 to TRBJ1-1; D not certain. The CDR3 loop spans 12 amino acids. CDR1 SQVTM and CDR2 ANQGSEA come from the germline V gene. Between the trimmed V and J ends, which lost 5 bases and 1 base, there was a span of 8 bases. CDR3 in DNA: TGCAGCGTTATCCGGGGGAACACTGAAGCTTTCTTT. Its protein is CSVIRGNTEAFF.

For this clone: Distinct nucleotide sequences in the sample also encode this CDR3. The V gene is TRBV19, the J gene TRBJ1-5; 8 bases are shared with TRBD1. The CDR3 covers 15 residues. The germline CDR1 and CDR2 sequences are LNHDA and SQIVND (reference sequence). The trim removed 4 bases at V and 3 bases at J, leaving 5 bases unmatched. CDR3 amino acids: CASSTGQGPNQPQHF. The CDR3 DNA reads TGTGCCAGTAGTACCGGACAGGGTCCCAATCAGCCCCAGCATTTT.

The chain is built from TRBV10-3 and TRBJ2-3; 9 nucleotides match TRBD1. Germline CDR1 is ENHRY and CDR2 is SYGVKD. This CDR3 contains 16 residues. The V and J ends lost 6 bases and 0 bases, in that order; junction bases with no gene match: 7. In DNA, the CDR3 is TGTGCCATCAGGGCCGCCGGGACAGGGAGCACAGATACGCAGTATTTT. This sequence encodes CAIRAAGTGSTDTQYF.

This clone has a handful of counts. The chain links TRBV4-1 to TRBJ1-1; D is unresolved. CDR3 size: 15 residues. Germline CDR1 is MGHRA and CDR2 is YSYEKL. V dropped 2 bases and J dropped 3 bases, with 13 bases sitting between them. CDR3 protein: CASSQPDRQDTEAFF. Written as DNA, the CDR3 is TGCGCCAGCAGCCAACCTGACCGGCAGGACACTGAAGCTTTCTTT.

The DNA for the CDR3 is TGTGCCAGCAGTTTCGGCGGGAGGGTTACAGATACGCAGTATTTT. Translating it yields CASSFGGRVTDTQYF. The chain recombines TRBV28 with TRBJ2-3; 9 positions agree with TRBD2. The V gene end was trimmed by 3 bases and the J gene end by 3 bases; junction bases not matched to a gene: 4. The CDR3 extends over 15 amino acids. Germline V gene sequence: CDR1 MDHEN, CDR2 SYDVKM.

The table lists this clone with a few counts. The J gene is TRBJ2-5, the V gene TRBV29-1; D not resolved. The ends were cut back, 3 bases at V and 7 bases at J, with 12 bases in the middle. CDR1 and CDR2 from the germline V gene are SQVTM and ANQGSEA. This CDR3 is 12 amino acids long. CDR3 coding DNA: TGCAGCGTTGATCCAAAGAGAGGGACCCAGTACTTC. This codes for CSVDPKRGTQYF.

The rearrangement joins TRBV5-4 to TRBJ2-7, with TRBD2 matching over 12 bases. V dropped 4 bases and J dropped 2; count of bases not matched to a gene: 4. CDR1 and CDR2 from the germline V gene are SGHNT and YYREEE (reference sequence). This CDR3 region has 15 residues. In DNA form, the CDR3 reads TGTGCCAGCAGCACCGGGACTAGCGGGCCCTACGAGCAGTACTTC. This codes for CASSTGTSGPYEQYF.

V is TRBV10-1 and J is TRBJ2-5; TRBD1 matches 9 bases. Germline V gene data show CDR1 as WNHNN and CDR2 as SYGVQD (reference sequence). The CDR3 runs to 14 residues. Germline trimming cut 5 bases from V and 4 bases from J; bases unmatched to any gene: 5. In DNA, the CDR3 is TGCGCCAGCAGTCCCGGGACAGGGAGAGAGACCCAGTACTTC. It specifies CASSPGTGRETQYF.

V and J are TRBV28 and TRBJ1-2; 12 nucleotides match TRBD1. The germline gives CDR1 MDHEN, CDR2 SYDVKM. V lost 4 bases and J lost 9; bases outside the gene matches: 3. This CDR3 is built from 13 residues. The CDR3 DNA is TGTGCCAGCAGTTGGGACAGGGGGCTAAGCTACACCTTC. Encoded protein: CASSWDRGLSYTF.

This clone was counted only a few times. The chain uses TRBV14 and TRBJ2-5, with 8 bases that match TRBD2. Germline V gives CDR1 SGHDN, CDR2 FVKESK. After removal of 1 base from V and 11 bases from J, the junction contained 3 bases not matched to a gene. The CDR3 covers 12 residues. The DNA for the CDR3 is TGTGCCAGCAGCCAAGGACTAGCGCGGCAGTACTTC. This encodes CASSQGLARQYF. The entire variable domain, with the rest obtained from reference TRBV14 and TRBJ2-5, is as follows: EAGVTQFPSHSVIEKGQTVTLRCDPISGHDNLYWYRRVMGKEIKFLLHFVKESKQDESGMPNNRFLAERTGGTYSTLKVQPAELEDSGVYFCASSQGLARQYFGPGTRLLVL.

This chain connects TRBV10-3 to TRBJ1-1; the match to TRBD1 covers 8 bases. V shed 4 bases, J shed 4 bases, and the junction held 8 bases outside the gene matches. CDR3 length equals 15 residues. Germline V gene data show CDR1 as ENHRY and CDR2 as SYGVKD. Here the CDR3 DNA reads TGTGCCATCAGTGGAGGCAGGGGGCAGAGCACTGAAGCTTTCTTT. It codes for CAISGGRGQSTEAFF.

This clone was detected once. This chain joins TRBV5-1 and TRBJ2-2; TRBD2 matches at 10 bases. Trimming removed 4 bases from V and 3 bases from J; junction bases left unmatched: 3. Germline CDR1 SGHRS, CDR2 YFSETQ. This CDR3 comprises 15 residues. CDR3 DNA sequence: TGCGCCAGCAGCGAAGGGACTAGCGACACCGGGGAGCTGTTTTTT. This gives the protein CASSEGTSDTGELFF. Filled out from reference TRBV5-1 and TRBJ2-2, the complete variable domain reads KAGVTQTPRYLIKTRGQQVTLSCSPISGHRSVSWYQQTPGQGLQFLFEYFSETQRNKGNFPGRFSGRQFSNSRSEMNVSTLELGDSALYLCASSEGTSDTGELFFGEGSRLTVL.

This clone was observed a single time. The chain combines TRBV15 with TRBJ2-7, with D possibly TRBD2 on 5 matching bases. V lost 1 base and J lost 4, with 11 bases in between. From germline, CDR1 is LNHNV and CDR2 YYDKDF (reference sequence). The CDR3 loop spans 14 amino acids. In nucleotides, the CDR3 is TGTGCCACCAGCAGAGCGGAGGACCTATACGAGCAGTACTTC. This translates into CATSRAEDLYEQYF.